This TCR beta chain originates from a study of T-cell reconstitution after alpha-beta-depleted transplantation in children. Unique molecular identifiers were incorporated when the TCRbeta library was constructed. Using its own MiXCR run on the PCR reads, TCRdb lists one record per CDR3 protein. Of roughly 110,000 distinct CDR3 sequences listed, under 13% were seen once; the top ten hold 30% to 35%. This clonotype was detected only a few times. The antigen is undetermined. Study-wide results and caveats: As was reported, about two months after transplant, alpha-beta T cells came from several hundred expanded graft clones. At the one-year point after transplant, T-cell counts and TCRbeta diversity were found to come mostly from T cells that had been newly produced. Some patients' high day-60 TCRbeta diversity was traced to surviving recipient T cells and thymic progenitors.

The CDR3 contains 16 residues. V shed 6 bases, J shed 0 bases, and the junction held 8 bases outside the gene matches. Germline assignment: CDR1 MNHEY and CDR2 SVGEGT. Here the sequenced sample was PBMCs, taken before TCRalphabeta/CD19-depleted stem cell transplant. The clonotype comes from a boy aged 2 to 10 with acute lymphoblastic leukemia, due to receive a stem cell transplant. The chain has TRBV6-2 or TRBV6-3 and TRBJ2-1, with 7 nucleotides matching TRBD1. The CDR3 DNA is TGTGCCAGCAGGGCAGGGGGTACCCCCTCCTACAATGAGCAGTTCTTC. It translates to CASRAGGTPSYNEQFF.